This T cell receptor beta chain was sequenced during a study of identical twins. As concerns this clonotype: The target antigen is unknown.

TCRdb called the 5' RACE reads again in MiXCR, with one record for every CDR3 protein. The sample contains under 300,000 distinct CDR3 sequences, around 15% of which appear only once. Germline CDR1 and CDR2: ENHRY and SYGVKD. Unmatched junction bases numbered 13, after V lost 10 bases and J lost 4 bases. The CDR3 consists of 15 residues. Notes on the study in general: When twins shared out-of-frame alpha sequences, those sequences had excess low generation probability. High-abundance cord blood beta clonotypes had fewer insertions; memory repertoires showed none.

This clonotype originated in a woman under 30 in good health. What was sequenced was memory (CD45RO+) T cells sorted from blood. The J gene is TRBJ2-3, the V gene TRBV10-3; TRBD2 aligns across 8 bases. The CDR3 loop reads CATRGTSLGADTQYF. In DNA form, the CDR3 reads TGTGCCACCCGGGGGACTAGTTTGGGTGCAGATACGCAGTATTTT.